The 32 T cell receptor beta chains reported below all come from one sample, sequenced in a study of spatial heterogeneity in lung cancer. TCRdb re-analysed the 5' RACE reads in MiXCR, keeping a single row per CDR3 protein. This sample has 50,000 or so distinct CDR3 sequences, with 12% found just once. Time point of the sample: sample taken at primary tumor resection. Whole RNA obtained from tumor, nontumor lung or frozen PBMC underwent sequencing without sorting. Here the sequenced sample was PBMCs, taken at surgery. The receptors were gathered from a female donor with early-stage non-small cell lung cancer.

This clonotype has more than one count but fewer than ten. The chain is built from TRBV20-1 and TRBJ2-7; TRBD1 agrees at 8 bases. The germline V gene has CDR1 DFQATT and CDR2 SNEGSKA (reference sequence). V shed 1 base and J 3 bases; nucleotides not matched to a gene: 14. The CDR3 loop spans 17 amino acids. CDR3 DNA: TGCAGTGCTAGAGGCGTTAATAAGGGACAGGTGTTCTACGAGCAGTACTTC. Encoded protein: CSARGVNKGQVFYEQYF.

The V and J genes are TRBV15 and TRBJ2-1; possibly TRBD2 for D (6 bases). CDR3 length: 19 residues. V was clipped by 0 bases and J by 4 bases, with 22 bases between them. Germline CDR1 reads LNHNV; CDR2 reads YYDKDF (reference sequence). The CDR3 protein is CATSRDPIALAGPYNEQFF. The CDR3 nucleotides read TGTGCCACCAGCAGAGATCCGATCGCCCTGGCGGGGCCTTACAATGAGCAGTTCTTC. Supplemented by reference TRBV15 and TRBJ2-1, the full variable domain reads DAMVIQNPRYQVTQFGKPVTLSCSQTLNHNVMYWYQQKSSQAPKLLFHYYDKDFNNEADTPDNFQSRRPNTSFCFLDIRSPGLGDTAMYLCATSRDPIALAGPYNEQFFGPGTRLTVL.

This clonotype was observed at least ten times. The rearrangement links TRBV11-2 to TRBJ1-6; D is uncertain. V dropped 3 bases and J dropped 12 bases, with 12 bases sitting between them. The CDR3 runs 13 residues. CDR1 SGHAT and CDR2 FQNNGV come from the germline V gene. CDR3 region: CASSLGSPRPLHF. The CDR3 nucleotides read TGTGCCAGCAGCTTGGGGTCCCCTCGACCCCTCCACTTT.

V is TRBV7-9 and J is TRBJ2-1; TRBD1 might be the D (5 bases). Germline CDR1 and CDR2: SEHNR and FQNEAQ (reference sequence). V was shortened by 3 bases and J by 4 bases, with 10 bases between the two germline ends. The CDR3 is 14 residues long. CDR3 in amino acids: CASSFRTLYNEQFF. CDR3 sequence (DNA): TGTGCCAGCAGCTTCAGGACACTTTACAATGAGCAGTTCTTC.

This clonotype was counted between two and nine times. The rearrangement uses TRBV7-9 and TRBJ2-3, with no clear D. The ends were cut back, 11 bases at V and 0 bases at J, with 12 bases in the middle. Germline assignment: CDR1 SEHNR and CDR2 FQNEAQ (reference sequence). The CDR3 covers 13 residues. As DNA, the CDR3 is TGTGCCTTAACCCAAGGCAGCACAGATACGCAGTATTTT. Translating gives CALTQGSTDTQYF. The full variable domain, in which reference TRBV7-9 and TRBJ2-3 provide the parts outside the CDR3, is DTGVSQNPRHKITKRGQNVTFRCDPISEHNRLYWYRQTLGQGPEFLTYFQNEAQLEKSRLLSDRFSAERPKGSFSTLEIQRTEQGDSAMYLCALTQGSTDTQYFGPGTRLTVL.

This clonotype was detected many times. The chain links TRBV6-6 to TRBJ2-3; D tentatively reads TRBD1 or TRBD2 (5 bases each). CDR1 MNHNY and CDR2 SVGAGI come from the germline V gene (reference sequence). The CDR3 length is 15 residues. Trimming took off 6 bases at V and 4 bases at J, with 17 bases between the two ends. CDR3 sequence: CASRNDGRGADTQYF. The CDR3 DNA follows: TGTGCCAGCAGAAATGATGGGCGAGGGGCAGATACGCAGTATTTT.

This clonotype was counted ten times or more. The chain recombines TRBV2 with TRBJ2-5, with 8 positions matching TRBD1. The CDR3 has 15 residues. The V gene's germline CDR1 is SNHLY and CDR2 FYNNEI. Trimming took 6 bases from V and 0 from J; bases not matched to a gene: 6. The CDR3 spells CASSRTGNNQETQYF. CDR3 DNA sequence: TGTGCCAGCAGCAGGACAGGGAACAACCAAGAGACCCAGTACTTC.

The V call is TRBV19, the J call TRBJ1-1, with D perhaps TRBD1 (5 bases). Deletions cut 3 bases from V and 6 bases from J, with 11 bases between. The germline V gene has CDR1 LNHDA and CDR2 SQIVND (reference sequence). The CDR3 consists of 13 residues. CDR3 nucleotides: TGTGCCAGTAGTATCGGCAGGGTCTCTGAAGCTTTCTTT. As protein: CASSIGRVSEAFF.

This chain uses TRBV29-1 with TRBJ1-2; 12 bases fit TRBD1. This CDR3 region has 14 residues. Germline lookup yields CDR1 SQVTM and CDR2 ANQGSEA. With 6 bases clipped from V and 7 bases from J, the junction kept 9 bases outside the gene matches. CDR3 region: CSVTGQGAQAGYTF. The CDR3 DNA sequence: TGCAGCGTGACGGGACAGGGGGCGCAGGCTGGCTACACCTTC.

In this sample, this clonotype turned up many times. The chain recombines TRBV3-1 with TRBJ2-7; 12 nucleotides match TRBD2. The CDR3 loop spans 15 amino acids. Germline V gene lookup returns CDR1 LGHDT and CDR2 YNNKEL (reference sequence). Trimming took 3 bases from V and 6 from J; bases not matched to a gene: 6. CDR3 nucleotides: TGTGCCAGCAGCCACGGGACTAGCGGGTTAGGCGAGCAGTACTTC. Translating gives CASSHGTSGLGEQYF.

This clonotype was counted a few times. V usage is TRBV7-8 and J usage is TRBJ2-3; no reliable D call. The V and J ends lost 1 base and 6 bases respectively, with 8 bases between them. The CDR3 runs to 13 residues. Germline assignment: CDR1 SGHVS and CDR2 FQNEAQ. In DNA, the CDR3 is TGTGCCAGCAGCTTAGAACACAGCGATACGCAGTATTTT. Translation: CASSLEHSDTQYF. Complete variable domain (other parts from reference TRBV7-8 and TRBJ2-3): GAGVSQSPRYKVAKRGQDVALRCDPISGHVSLFWYQQALGQGPEFLTYFQNEAQLDKSGLPSDRFFAERPEGSVSTLKIQRTQQEDSAVYLCASSLEHSDTQYFGPGTRLTVL.

In this sample, this clonotype turned up a few times. The chain recombines TRBV3-1 with TRBJ2-3; 11 nucleotides align to TRBD2. The trim removed 4 bases at V and 4 bases at J, leaving 4 bases unmatched. The CDR3 covers 15 residues. Germline-derived CDR1 and CDR2 are LGHDT and YNNKEL (reference sequence). The CDR3 sequence: CASSRSGGAADTQYF. The DNA of the CDR3 is TGTGCCAGCAGCCGTAGCGGGGGGGCAGCAGATACGCAGTATTTT.

This clonotype turned up a few times. The rearrangement uses TRBV7-9 and TRBJ2-2, with no clear D. From germline, CDR1 is SEHNR and CDR2 FQNEAQ (reference sequence). The V end lost 2 bases, the J end lost 7 bases, and 8 bases lay between the germline ends. This CDR3 has 13 residues. The CDR3 bases are TGTGCCAGCAGCTTAATCTTGGGCGGGGAGCTGTTTTTT. Residues: CASSLILGGELFF.

The sample holds a few counts of this clonotype. The chain couples TRBV12-3 or TRBV12-4 to TRBJ2-3; D possibly uses TRBD1 or TRBD2 (6 bases each). This CDR3 is built from 16 residues. With 7 bases removed from V and 1 base from J, the gap between germline ends came to 18 bases. CDR3 DNA sequence: TGTGCCAGCACCCACAACTCCCGGGGGCGCACAGATACGCAGTATTTT. Its translation is CASTHNSRGRTDTQYF.

The chain recombines TRBV4-2 with TRBJ2-7; D is ambiguous. V lost 3 bases and J 0 bases, leaving 6 bases between the germline ends. Germline lookup yields CDR1 LGHNA and CDR2 YNFKEQ. CDR3 length equals 13 residues. CDR3 sequence (DNA): TGTGCCAGCAGCCAGGAAGACTCCTACGAGCAGTACTTC. Residues: CASSQEDSYEQYF.

The genes are TRBV10-3 and TRBJ2-2; TRBD1 matches at 10 bases. Germline trimming cut 4 bases from V and 0 bases from J; bases unmatched to any gene: 2. CDR1 is ENHRY, CDR2 SYGVKD, per germline. The length of the CDR3 is 16 residues. The CDR3 DNA reads TGTGCCATCAGTGCGACAGGGGGCACGAACACCGGGGAGCTGTTTTTT. Its protein product is CAISATGGTNTGELFF.

Many counts were recorded for this clonotype. The chain has TRBV9 and TRBJ2-5; 15 bases map to TRBD2. In germline, CDR1 is SGDLS, CDR2 YYNGEE. With 3 bases clipped from V and 1 base from J, the junction kept 4 bases outside the gene matches. CDR3 length equals 17 residues. Here the CDR3 DNA reads TGTGCCAGCAGCGCCGGGACTAGCGGGGGGACCCAAGAGACCCAGTACTTC. This translates into CASSAGTSGGTQETQYF.

This clonotype is medium-sized by share. The J gene is TRBJ2-1, the V gene TRBV6-2 or TRBV6-3; possible D gene TRBD2, 6 bases. The CDR3 contains 14 residues. Germline CDR1 MNHEY, CDR2 SVGEGT. V lost 2 bases and J 7 bases, leaving 12 bases between the germline ends. CDR3 DNA sequence: TGTGCCAGCAGTTACATGTCGGGGGTGAATGAGCAGTTCTTC. Translated: CASSYMSGVNEQFF.

This clonotype was counted once. The chain joins TRBV19 to TRBJ2-3; D is perhaps TRBD1 (5 bases). Trimming took 7 bases from V and 4 from J, leaving 15 bases between them. CDR3 length equals 14 residues. Germline CDR1 is LNHDA and CDR2 is SQIVND (reference sequence). The CDR3 loop is CASTPQAAPDTQYF. The CDR3 bases are TGTGCCAGTACCCCACAGGCAGCACCAGATACGCAGTATTTT.

This clonotype was seen many times. The V and J genes are TRBV2 and TRBJ1-5; D call uncertain. The CDR3 runs 15 residues. Trimming stripped 2 bases from V and 0 bases from J, with 8 bases between. The germline CDR1 and CDR2 sequences are SNHLY and FYNNEI. CDR3 DNA: TGTGCCAGCAGTGAAAAGGCCTATAGCAATCAGCCCCAGCATTTT. Amino acid sequence: CASSEKAYSNQPQHF.

The chain's CDR3 is CASSLHRSYEQYF. The CDR3 DNA follows: TGTGCCAGCAGCTTACATCGCTCCTACGAGCAGTACTTC. The rearrangement uses TRBV7-6 and TRBJ2-7, with D hard to call. The V and J ends lost 2 bases and 0 bases respectively, with 5 bases between them. This CDR3 has 13 residues. CDR1 SGHVS and CDR2 FNYEAQ come from the germline V gene.

This clonotype was seen a handful of times. The chain links TRBV12-3 or TRBV12-4 to TRBJ2-1; 11 bases match TRBD1. This CDR3 comprises 17 residues. V shed 3 bases and J 6 bases; nucleotides not matched to a gene: 10. CDR3 region: CASSFTHRDRGVNEQFF. The CDR3 nucleotides read TGTGCCAGCAGTTTCACCCACCGGGACAGGGGGGTCAATGAGCAGTTCTTC.

This chain uses TRBV5-1 with TRBJ2-3; 14 bases match TRBD2. The CDR3 has 19 amino acids. Trimming took 3 bases from V and 0 from J; bases not matched to a gene: 9. The V gene's germline CDR1 is SGHRS and CDR2 YFSETQ. The CDR3 protein is CASSSGLAGGRSSTDTQYF. As DNA, the CDR3 is TGCGCCAGCAGCTCAGGACTAGCGGGGGGCCGTAGTAGCACAGATACGCAGTATTTT.

At least ten counts were recorded for this clonotype. The V and J genes are TRBV28 and TRBJ1-5, with 8 bases fitting TRBD1. Germline values: CDR1 MDHEN, CDR2 SYDVKM. The CDR3 loop spans 14 amino acids. The V and J ends lost 10 bases and 0 bases, in that order; junction bases with no gene match: 5. The CDR3 loop reads CATGQGYSNQPQHF. The CDR3 coding sequence is TGTGCCACCGGACAGGGTTATAGCAATCAGCCCCAGCATTTT.

This clonotype showed up just a few times. The chain carries TRBV28 and TRBJ1-4, with 10 bases lining up with TRBD1. Germline CDR1 and CDR2: MDHEN and SYDVKM. The CDR3 consists of 16 residues. V lost 4 bases, J lost 4 bases, and 6 bases stayed unmatched. CDR3 in amino acids: CASSSPGQGLNEKLFF. The CDR3 DNA is TGTGCCAGCAGTTCCCCGGGACAGGGGCTTAATGAAAAACTGTTTTTT.

The J gene is TRBJ1-6, the V gene TRBV6-1; no reliable D call. Germline V lookup: CDR1 MNHNS, CDR2 SASEGT. V lost 1 base to trimming and J lost 10 bases, with 5 bases between them. The CDR3 length is 12 residues. The CDR3 DNA sequence: TGTGCCAGCAGTGAAGGCGGCTCACCCCTCCACTTT. It specifies CASSEGGSPLHF.

In its sample, this clonotype was seen a few times. The chain joins TRBV12-3 or TRBV12-4 to TRBJ2-2, with a weak D call TRBD2 (6 bases). The CDR3 runs 16 residues. V lost 6 bases and J 5 bases, leaving 19 bases between the germline ends. The DNA for the CDR3 is TGTGCCAGCAGCCTCGGACTACCTGAAGGTACCGGGGAGCTGTTTTTT. Protein: CASSLGLPEGTGELFF.

The chain recombines TRBV11-3 with TRBJ2-7; D is undetermined. The CDR3 consists of 12 residues. Trimming pared 1 base from V and 2 bases from J, leaving 3 bases between. The germline gives CDR1 SGHNT, CDR2 YENEEA. The CDR3 loop is CASSLGAYEQYF. CDR3 coding DNA: TGTGCCAGCAGCTTAGGGGCCTACGAGCAGTACTTC.

This clonotype has more than one count but fewer than ten. This CDR3 reads CAWSAPDRGYNSPLHF. CDR3 nucleotide sequence: TGTGCCTGGAGTGCCCCCGACAGGGGTTACAATTCACCCCTCCACTTT. V gene TRBV30 combines with J gene TRBJ1-6, with 8 bases aligning to TRBD1. J gave up 7 bases and V 1 base, and 9 bases lay outside the gene matches. Germline values: CDR1 GTSNPN, CDR2 SVGIG (reference sequence). CDR3 length: 16 residues.

This clonotype turned up a few times. CDR3 residues: CASSLSGTVYGYTF. The CDR3 DNA follows: TGCGCCAGCAGCTTGTCGGGGACAGTCTATGGCTACACCTTC. This chain links TRBV5-1 with TRBJ1-2; 7 bases match TRBD1. V was clipped by 1 base and J by 4 bases; unmatched bases: 4. There are 14 residues in the CDR3. From germline, CDR1 is SGHRS and CDR2 YFSETQ.

This clonotype was observed a handful of times. This chain joins TRBV12-2 and TRBJ2-7; TRBD2 is the table's D call, not checked against the DNA. TRBV12-2 is labeled a pseudogene. This CDR3 spans 15 amino acids. The DNA of the CDR3 is TGTGCAAGTCGCTTAGCGCAAGGGCCCAGACGTCGGCAGTACTTC. This sequence encodes CASRLAQGPRRRQYF.

The genes are TRBV6-5 and TRBJ2-2, with D unclear. The CDR3 is made up of 13 amino acids. The V and J ends lost 7 bases and 2 bases respectively, with 8 bases between them. Per germline, CDR1 MNHEY and CDR2 SVGAGI. CDR3: CASTGENTGELFF. The CDR3 nucleotides read TGTGCCAGCACTGGGGAAAACACCGGGGAGCTGTTTTTT.